These T cell receptor beta chains were read from a single sample in a study of T-cell memory formation after mild COVID-19. TCRdb passed the 5' RACE reads through MiXCR, listing each CDR3 protein once. Of 250,000 to 350,000 distinct CDR3 sequences listed, roughly 15% are singletons. Sequencing input: PBMCs or a T cell subset sorted from them (not recorded which). The receptors were gathered from a man between 18 and 35 years old who had mild COVID-19 (a few samples of this study predate the infection). Cell type and time point are not known. Each CDR3 is given with its conserved first and last residue. Fields, in order: V gene, D gene, clone size, J gene, CDR3 DNA, CDR3 protein. A D gene is named only where the DNA matches it firmly. The size of a clone is reported for some rows only, either as once, few or many, or as a class for expanded clones.

TRBV7-9	.	.	TRBJ1-2	TGTGCCAGCAGCTCGGGCTATACGTATGGCTACACCTTC	CASSSGYTYGYTF
TRBV9	TRBD2	.	TRBJ2-5	TGTGCCAGCAGCGTAGGACTAGCGGGCAACCAAGAGACCCAGTACTTC	CASSVGLAGNQETQYF
TRBV6-6	TRBD1	few	TRBJ1-5	TGTGCCAGCAGTTACTTCTCAGGGGGCAGGCAGCCCCAGCATTTT	CASSYFSGGRQPQHF
TRBV20-1	.	.	TRBJ1-4	TGCAGTGCTAGCGGGGGGGCGCGGAATGAAAAACTGTTTTTT	CSASGGARNEKLFF
TRBV5-1	TRBD1	.	TRBJ2-7	TGCGCCAGCAGCTCTGGACAGGGGAACCCCTACGAGCAGTACTTC	CASSSGQGNPYEQYF
TRBV20-1	TRBD1	many	TRBJ2-3	TGCAGTGCGAGGAAACAGGGGGCAGGGCCCACAGATACGCAGTATTTT	CSARKQGAGPTDTQYF
TRBV5-1	.	.	TRBJ1-1	TGCGCCAGCAGCTTGACACCGATGAACACTGAAGCTTTCTTT	CASSLTPMNTEAFF
TRBV7-6	TRBD1	few	TRBJ1-4	TGTGCCAGCAGTCGAAATCAGGGGGCTCGGGAAGAAAAACTGTTTTTT	CASSRNQGAREEKLFF
TRBV7-9	TRBD2	few	TRBJ2-7	TGTGCCAGCAGCTTTAGGAGAGGAGGACTAGCGGGGGGCCAGAGCTCCTACGAGCAGTACTTC	CASSFRRGGLAGGQSSYEQYF
TRBV18	.	.	TRBJ1-4	TGTGCCAGCTCACCGGGGACATGGAACGGAGAAAAACTGTTTTTT	CASSPGTWNGEKLFF
TRBV7-9	.	few	TRBJ1-2	TGTGCCAGCAGCCCCGGGTACATCTACTATGGCTACACCTTC	CASSPGYIYYGYTF
TRBV7-9	.	few	TRBJ2-3	TGTGCCAGCAGCTCACCCGACCTTTCAGATACGCAGTATTTT	CASSSPDLSDTQYF
TRBV5-5	.	many	TRBJ2-5	TGTGCCAGCAGCTTTCGTGGGTCCCAAGAGACCCAGTACTTC	CASSFRGSQETQYF
TRBV6-6	.	.	TRBJ2-4	TGTGCCAGCAGTTCCTGGACTCCCCGGGACATTCAGTACTTC	CASSSWTPRDIQYF
TRBV29-1	TRBD1	.	TRBJ1-4	TGCAGCGCAGGGGACAGGGGGAATGAAAAACTGTTTTTT	CSAGDRGNEKLFF
TRBV2	TRBD1	few	TRBJ1-2	TGTGCCAGCAGTGAAGAGGCGACAGGGTCGGAATATGGCTACACCTTC	CASSEEATGSEYGYTF
TRBV9	.	few	TRBJ2-1	TGTGCCAGCAGCGCCCCAGGCGGGAACTCCTACAATGAGCAGTTCTTC	CASSAPGGNSYNEQFF
TRBV19	TRBD1	.	TRBJ1-6	TGTGCCAGTAGTATAGGACAGGGACCCTATTCACCCCTCCACTTT	CASSIGQGPYSPLHF
TRBV4-1	.	.	TRBJ2-2	TGCGCCAGCAGCCACCCCTACTCGGAGAACACCGGGGAGCTGTTTTTT	CASSHPYSENTGELFF
TRBV7-8	TRBD1	few	TRBJ2-1	TGTGCCAGCAGCTTCGACTCCGGGACAGAGGGGCAGTTCTTC	CASSFDSGTEGQFF
TRBV6-2/TRBV6-3	.	few	TRBJ1-5	TGTGCCAGCGGGTGGGGGGAGCCCCAGCATTTT	CASGWGEPQHF
TRBV6-2/TRBV6-3	.	.	TRBJ2-7	TGTGCCAGCCGGGATTACGAGCAGTACTTC	CASRDYEQYF
TRBV20-1	.	few	TRBJ2-3	TGCAGTGCTACCCCTAGCGCCGCAGGGGTTACGCAGTATTTT	CSATPSAAGVTQYF
TRBV7-6	.	.	TRBJ2-1	TGTGCCAGCAGCCACTTGGAGGTCAGGAATGAGCAGTTCTTC	CASSHLEVRNEQFF
TRBV5-1	.	many	TRBJ1-3	TGCGCCAGCAGCTTGCACTCTGGAAACACCATATATTTT	CASSLHSGNTIYF
TRBV19	.	few	TRBJ2-7	TGTGCCAGTAGTGACTGGGGATTCGAGCAGTACTTC	CASSDWGFEQYF
TRBV5-4	TRBD1	few	TRBJ1-6	TGTGCCAGCAGCAAAGAACAGGGGGCGCCGAACTCACCCCTCCACTTT	CASSKEQGAPNSPLHF
TRBV15	.	once	TRBJ1-5	TGTGCCACCATACAGCAGCCCCAGCATTTT	CATIQQPQHF
TRBV5-1	.	.	TRBJ2-7	TGCGCCACCTCGCGACAGGCCTCCTCCTACGAGCAGTACTTC	CATSRQASSYEQYF
TRBV20-1	.	few	TRBJ1-3	TGCAGTGCTAGCGACGGGGAGACGGGAAACACCATATATTTT	CSASDGETGNTIYF
TRBV25-1	.	.	TRBJ1-2	TGTGCCAGCAGTGAATTGGACGGAGACTATGGCTACACCTTC	CASSELDGDYGYTF
TRBV4-3	TRBD1	few	TRBJ2-1	TGCGCCAGCAGCAAGTACGGTCAGGGGGACAATGAGCAGTTCTTC	CASSKYGQGDNEQFF
TRBV30	TRBD1	.	TRBJ1-2	TGTGCCTGGGCAAGACAGGGTGTGGATGGCTACACCTTC	CAWARQGVDGYTF
TRBV5-1	.	few	TRBJ2-1	TGCGCCAGTGGAGCGACATACAATGAGCAGTTCTTC	CASGATYNEQFF
TRBV7-2	.	.	TRBJ2-3	TGTGCCAGCAGCTTTTCCTTCACAGATACGCAGTATTTT	CASSFSFTDTQYF
TRBV5-4	TRBD2	few	TRBJ2-1	TGTGCCAGCAGTCGGACTAGCGGGGGGGCAAATGAGCAGTTCTTC	CASSRTSGGANEQFF
TRBV12-3/TRBV12-4	.	many	TRBJ2-2	TGTGCCAGCAGTCCCAAAAACACCGGGGAGCTGTTTTTT	CASSPKNTGELFF
TRBV3-1	.	few	TRBJ1-1	TGTGCCAGCAGCCGACTGGGGGGCTCGAACACTGAAGCTTTCTTT	CASSRLGGSNTEAFF
TRBV5-1	.	few	TRBJ2-7	TGCGCCAGCAGCCTGTCCCCGGGGTCCACCTACGAGCAGTACTTC	CASSLSPGSTYEQYF
TRBV20-1	.	.	TRBJ1-1	TGCAGTGCTAGAGACTTCCAGGGACTAAACACTGAAGCTTTCTTT	CSARDFQGLNTEAFF
TRBV20-1	TRBD2	.	TRBJ2-3	TGCAGTGCTAGAGCCTTCCTAGCGGGGGGCACAGATACGCAGTATTTT	CSARAFLAGGTDTQYF
TRBV4-2	TRBD2	few	TRBJ2-2	TGTGCCAGCAGCCTATGGGGGGGACCAGACACCGGGGAGCTGTTTTTT	CASSLWGGPDTGELFF
TRBV15	.	few	TRBJ2-4	TGTGCCACCAGCGTCCGCAGGGGGGACATTCAGTACTTC	CATSVRRGDIQYF
TRBV2	TRBD2	.	TRBJ2-1	TGTGCCAGCAGCCTGACTAGCGGGGTTAAAACCAATGAGCAGTTCTTC	CASSLTSGVKTNEQFF
TRBV4-2	.	many	TRBJ1-1	TGTGCCAGCAGCCAAGGCCAGGGCCTGAACACTGAAGCTTTCTTT	CASSQGQGLNTEAFF
TRBV6-6	.	few	TRBJ2-7	TGTGCCAGCAGTTACGACAGTCTCTACGAGCAGTACTTC	CASSYDSLYEQYF
TRBV5-5	.	.	TRBJ1-6	TGTGCCAGCAGCAGGACCCCGACCGCGGACAGTGGGGTGGTGGATATCTCACCCCTCCACTTT	CASSRTPTADSGVVDISPLHF
TRBV2	.	few	TRBJ1-2	TGTGCCACCTCATACGGGGGGTATGACACCTTC	CATSYGGYDTF
TRBV7-2	TRBD2	.	TRBJ2-3	TGTGCCAGCAGCGCGGAGCTAGCGGGGGTGCATGCCACAGATACGCAGTATTTT	CASSAELAGVHATDTQYF
TRBV5-1	.	few	TRBJ2-3	TGCGCCAGCAGCTTGGGGAGCCGGGGTCCCGGGCATACGCAGTATTTT	CASSLGSRGPGHTQYF
TRBV29-1	.	.	TRBJ1-2	TGCAGCGTTAACCACGGAGCGGGGTTGAGTGGCTACACCTTC	CSVNHGAGLSGYTF
TRBV24-1	.	few	TRBJ2-6	TGTGCCACCAGTGACCCTGGACTTCCTCCTGGGGCCAACGTCCTGACTTTC	CATSDPGLPPGANVLTF
TRBV27	TRBD2	once	TRBJ2-5	TGTGCCAGCGGCCGACCGGGACTAGCGGGGGGGCTTGGAGAGACCCAGTACTTC	CASGRPGLAGGLGETQYF